This T cell receptor (beta chain) was observed in a study of OX40 agonist ivuxolimab in advanced cancers. Germline V gene sequence: CDR1 MNHEY, CDR2 SMNVEV (reference sequence). The CDR3 is 15 residues long. The junction had 7 bases not matched to a gene; V was cut back by 6 bases and J by 4 bases. TCRdb's table, derived via immunoSEQ multiplex PCR, lists solely in-frame clones and lacks some. The repertoire has fewer than 15,000 clones, approximately 84% of them found once; the top ten carry more than 20%. Blood was sampled at baseline, cycle 4 day 1, and cycle 7 day 1. Study results and caveats: At doses 0.1 to 3.0 mg/kg, CD4+ and CD8+ clones expanded.

A word on this clone: Its cognate antigen is unknown.

The TCR originated in an adult with an advanced solid tumor such as melanoma, head and neck, liver or kidney cancer. The rearrangement links TRBV27 to TRBJ2-2, with 8 positions matching TRBD1. Here the sequenced sample was CD4+ or CD8+ T cells sorted from blood, taken in a trial of the OX40 agonist ivuxolimab. CDR3 bases: TGTGCCAGCAGCCTACAGGGGGTCCCCACCGGGGAGCTGTTTTTT. Translation: CASSLQGVPTGELFF.